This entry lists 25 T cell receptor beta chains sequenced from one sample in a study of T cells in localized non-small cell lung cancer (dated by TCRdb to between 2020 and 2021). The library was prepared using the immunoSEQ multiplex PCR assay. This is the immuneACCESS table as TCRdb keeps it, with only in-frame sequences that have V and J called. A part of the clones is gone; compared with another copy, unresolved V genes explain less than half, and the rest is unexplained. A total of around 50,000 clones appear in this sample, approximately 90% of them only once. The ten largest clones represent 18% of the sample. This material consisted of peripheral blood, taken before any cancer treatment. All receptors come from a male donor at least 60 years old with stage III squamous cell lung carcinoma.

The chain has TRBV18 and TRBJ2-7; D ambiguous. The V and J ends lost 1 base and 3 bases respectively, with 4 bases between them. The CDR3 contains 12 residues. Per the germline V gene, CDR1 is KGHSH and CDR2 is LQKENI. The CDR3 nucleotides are TGTGCCAGCTCACCACAGGTCTACGAGCAGTACTTC. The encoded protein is CASSPQVYEQYF. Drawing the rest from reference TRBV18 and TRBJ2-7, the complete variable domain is NAGVMQNPRHLVRRRGQEARLRCSPMKGHSHVYWYRQLPEEGLKFMVYLQKENIIDESGMPKERFSAEFPKEGPSILRIQQVVRGDSAAYFCASSPQVYEQYFGPGTRLTVT.

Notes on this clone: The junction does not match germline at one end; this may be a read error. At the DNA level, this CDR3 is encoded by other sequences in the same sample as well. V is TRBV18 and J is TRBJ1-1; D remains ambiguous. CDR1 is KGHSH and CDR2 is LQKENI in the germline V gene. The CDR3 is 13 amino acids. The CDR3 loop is CASSPQKNTEAFF. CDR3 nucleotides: TGTGCCAGCTCCCCACAGAAGAACACTGAAGCTTTCTTT.

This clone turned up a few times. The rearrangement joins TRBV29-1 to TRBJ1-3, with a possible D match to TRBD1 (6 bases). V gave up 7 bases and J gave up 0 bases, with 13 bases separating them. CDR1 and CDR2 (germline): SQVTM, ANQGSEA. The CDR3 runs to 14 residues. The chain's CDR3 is CSGSGGPSGNTIYF. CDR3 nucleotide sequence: TGCAGCGGGAGTGGGGGGCCCTCTGGAAACACCATATATTTT.

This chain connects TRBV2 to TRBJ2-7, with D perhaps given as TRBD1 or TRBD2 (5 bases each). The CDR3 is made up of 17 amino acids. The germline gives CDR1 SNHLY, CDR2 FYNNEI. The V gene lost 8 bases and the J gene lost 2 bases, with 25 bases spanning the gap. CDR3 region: CASLPPLRGVMAYEQYF. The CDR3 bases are TGTGCCAGCTTGCCACCCCTTCGAGGGGTTATGGCCTACGAGCAGTACTTC.

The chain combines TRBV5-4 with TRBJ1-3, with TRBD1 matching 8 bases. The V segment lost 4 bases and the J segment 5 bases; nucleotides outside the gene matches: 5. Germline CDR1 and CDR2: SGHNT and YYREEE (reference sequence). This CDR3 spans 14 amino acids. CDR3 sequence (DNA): TGTGCCAGCAGCGAAGGACAGGGAAGAAACACCATATATTTT. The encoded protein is CASSEGQGRNTIYF.

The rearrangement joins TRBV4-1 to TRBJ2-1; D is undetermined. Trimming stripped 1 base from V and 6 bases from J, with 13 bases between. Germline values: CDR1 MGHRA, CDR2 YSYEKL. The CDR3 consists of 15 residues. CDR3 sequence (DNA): TGCGCCAGCAGCCAAGCAAGAGCCAGCGCCAATGAGCAGTTCTTC. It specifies CASSQARASANEQFF.

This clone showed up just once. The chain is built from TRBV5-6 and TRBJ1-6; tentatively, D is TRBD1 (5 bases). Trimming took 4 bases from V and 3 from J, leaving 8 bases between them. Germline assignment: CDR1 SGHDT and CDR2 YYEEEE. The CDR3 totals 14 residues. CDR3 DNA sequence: TGTGCCAGCAGCGGGGCCCTCTATAATTCACCCCTCCACTTT. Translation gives CASSGALYNSPLHF.

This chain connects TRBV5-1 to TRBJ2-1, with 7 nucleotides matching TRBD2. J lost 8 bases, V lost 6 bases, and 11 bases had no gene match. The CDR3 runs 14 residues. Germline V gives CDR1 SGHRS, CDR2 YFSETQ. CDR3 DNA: TGCGCCAGCACCCGGGAGTTGGGGAGGGATGAGCAGTTCTTC. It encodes CASTRELGRDEQFF.

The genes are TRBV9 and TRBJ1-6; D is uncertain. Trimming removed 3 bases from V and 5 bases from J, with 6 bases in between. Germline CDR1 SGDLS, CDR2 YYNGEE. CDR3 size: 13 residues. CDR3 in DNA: TGTGCCAGCAGCGGACCGCATAATTCACCCCTCCACTTT. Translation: CASSGPHNSPLHF.

In nucleotides, the CDR3 is TGTGCCACCAGCAGAGTGGACCGAGGGGAGACCCAGTACTTC. Translated: CATSRVDRGETQYF. This rearrangement joins TRBV15 to TRBJ2-5; a weak D match, TRBD2 (5 bases). Germline CDR1 reads LNHNV; CDR2 reads YYDKDF (reference sequence). The CDR3 sequence is 14 residues long. With 1 base removed from V and 5 bases from J, the gap between germline ends came to 11 bases.

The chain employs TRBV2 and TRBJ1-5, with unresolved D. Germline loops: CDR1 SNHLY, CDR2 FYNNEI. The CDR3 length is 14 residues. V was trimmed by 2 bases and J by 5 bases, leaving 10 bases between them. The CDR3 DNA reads TGTGCCAGCAGTGAAAGAATTGGGCATCAGCCCCAGCATTTT. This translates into CASSERIGHQPQHF.

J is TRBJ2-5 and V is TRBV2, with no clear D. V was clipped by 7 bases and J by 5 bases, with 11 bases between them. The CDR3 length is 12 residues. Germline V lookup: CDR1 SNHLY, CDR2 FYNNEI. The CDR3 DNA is TGTGCCAGCATGGTCAGAGCGGAGACCCAGTACTTC. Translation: CASMVRAETQYF.

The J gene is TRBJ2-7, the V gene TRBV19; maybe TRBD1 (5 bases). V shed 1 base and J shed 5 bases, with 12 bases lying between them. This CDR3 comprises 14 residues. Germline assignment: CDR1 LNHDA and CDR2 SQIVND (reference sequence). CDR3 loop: CASSIVGQGNEQYF. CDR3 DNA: TGTGCCAGTAGTATAGTAGGGCAGGGAAACGAGCAGTACTTC. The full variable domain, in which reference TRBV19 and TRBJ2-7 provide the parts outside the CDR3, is DGGITQSPKYLFRKEGQNVTLSCEQNLNHDAMYWYRQDPGQGLRLIYYSQIVNDFQKGDIAEGYSVSREKKESFPLTVTSAQKNPTAFYLCASSIVGQGNEQYFGPGTRLTVT.

CDR3 protein: CSVERTLNTEAFF. CDR3 sequence (DNA): TGCAGCGTTGAGCGGACTCTGAACACTGAAGCTTTCTTT. V gene TRBV29-1 combines with J gene TRBJ1-1; no clear D gene. Germline V lookup: CDR1 SQVTM, CDR2 ANQGSEA. The V end lost 3 bases, the J end lost 0 bases, and 8 bases lay between the germline ends. The CDR3 totals 13 residues.

CDR3: CASSDLGGADEQYF. CDR3 nucleotides: TGTGCCAGCAGTGATTTGGGCGGGGCCGATGAGCAGTACTTC. V is TRBV2 and J is TRBJ2-5; D is possibly TRBD2 (6 bases). CDR1 is SNHLY, CDR2 FYNNEI, per germline. This CDR3 has 14 residues. Trimming took off 3 bases at V and 11 bases at J, with 19 bases between the two ends.

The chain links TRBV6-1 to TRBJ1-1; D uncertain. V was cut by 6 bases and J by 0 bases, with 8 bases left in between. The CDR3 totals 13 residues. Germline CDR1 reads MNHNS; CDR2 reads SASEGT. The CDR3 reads CASRVTVNTEAFF. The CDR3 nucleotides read TGTGCCAGCAGGGTCACAGTGAACACTGAAGCTTTCTTT.

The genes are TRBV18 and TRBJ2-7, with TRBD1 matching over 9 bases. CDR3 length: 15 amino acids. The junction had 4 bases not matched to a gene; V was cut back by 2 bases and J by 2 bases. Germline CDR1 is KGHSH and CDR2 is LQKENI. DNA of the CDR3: TGTGCCAGCTCACCATCGGGACAGGGTCCCTACGAGCAGTACTTC. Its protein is CASSPSGQGPYEQYF.

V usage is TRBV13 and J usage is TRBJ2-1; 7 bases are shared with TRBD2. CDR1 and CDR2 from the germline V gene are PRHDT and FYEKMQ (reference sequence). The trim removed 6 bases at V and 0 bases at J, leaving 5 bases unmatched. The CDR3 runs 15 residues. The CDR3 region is CASSQRGSSYNEQFF. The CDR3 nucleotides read TGTGCCAGCAGTCAGCGCGGGAGCTCCTACAATGAGCAGTTCTTC. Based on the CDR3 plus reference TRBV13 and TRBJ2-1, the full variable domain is AAGVIQSPRHLIKEKRETATLKCYPIPRHDTVYWYQQGPGQDPQFLISFYEKMQSDKGSIPDRFSAQQFSDYHSELNMSSLELGDSALYFCASSQRGSSYNEQFFGPGTRLTVL.

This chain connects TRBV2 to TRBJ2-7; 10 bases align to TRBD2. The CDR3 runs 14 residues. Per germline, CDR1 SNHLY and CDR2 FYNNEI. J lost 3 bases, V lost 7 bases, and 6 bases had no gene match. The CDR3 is CASIMGLAYYEQYF. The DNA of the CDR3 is TGTGCCAGCATAATGGGACTAGCGTACTACGAGCAGTACTTC.

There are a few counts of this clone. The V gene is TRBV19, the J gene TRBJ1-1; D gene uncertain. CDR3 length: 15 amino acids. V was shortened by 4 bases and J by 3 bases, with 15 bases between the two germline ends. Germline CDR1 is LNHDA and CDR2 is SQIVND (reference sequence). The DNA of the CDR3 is TGTGCCAGTAGTACGGGGTTAGCTCGGGACACTGAAGCTTTCTTT. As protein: CASSTGLARDTEAFF.

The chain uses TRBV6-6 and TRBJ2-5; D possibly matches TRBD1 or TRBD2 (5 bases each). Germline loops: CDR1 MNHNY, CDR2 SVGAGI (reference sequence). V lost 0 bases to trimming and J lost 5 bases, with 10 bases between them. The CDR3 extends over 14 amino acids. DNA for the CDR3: TGTGCCAGCAGTTACTCCTGGGGGATGGAGACCCAGTACTTC. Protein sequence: CASSYSWGMETQYF.

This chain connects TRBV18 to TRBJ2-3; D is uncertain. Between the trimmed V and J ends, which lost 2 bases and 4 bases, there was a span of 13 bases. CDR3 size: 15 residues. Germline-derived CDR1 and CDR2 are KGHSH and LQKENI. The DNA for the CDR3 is TGTGCCAGCTCACCATCCCCCCAAGTGGCAGATACGCAGTATTTT. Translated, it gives CASSPSPQVADTQYF.

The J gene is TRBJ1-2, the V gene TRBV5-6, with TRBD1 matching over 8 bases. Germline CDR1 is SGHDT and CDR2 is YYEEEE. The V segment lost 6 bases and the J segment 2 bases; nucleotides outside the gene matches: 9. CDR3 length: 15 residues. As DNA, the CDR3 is TGTGCCAGCACCCTGCCGGGACAGGCCAACTATGGCTACACCTTC. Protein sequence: CASTLPGQANYGYTF.

CDR3 DNA sequence: TGTGCCAGCAGCCGAGATGAAAAACTGTTTTTT. Protein sequence: CASSRDEKLFF. The genes are TRBV7-9 and TRBJ1-4, with D uncertain. CDR3 size: 11 residues. Germline V gene lookup returns CDR1 SEHNR and CDR2 FQNEAQ (reference sequence). The ends were cut back, 5 bases at V and 6 bases at J, with 4 bases in the middle.

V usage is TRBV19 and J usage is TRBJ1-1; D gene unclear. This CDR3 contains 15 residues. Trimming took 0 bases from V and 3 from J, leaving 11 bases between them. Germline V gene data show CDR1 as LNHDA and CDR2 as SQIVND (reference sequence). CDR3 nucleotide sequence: TGTGCCAGTAGTATAGACTTTGGGGTTGACACTGAAGCTTTCTTT. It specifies CASSIDFGVDTEAFF.